Given below is one T cell receptor (beta chain) in context. Its antigen is undetermined. The data originate from a study of T-cell reconstitution after alpha-beta-depleted transplantation in children. General study findings and limits: By about two months after transplant, alpha-beta T cells reportedly arose from several hundred graft clones that had expanded. A year had passed since transplant, and T-cell counts and diversity by then came mostly from newly produced T cells. Surviving recipient T cells and thymic progenitors accounted for the high day-60 TCRbeta diversity observed in some patients.

This CDR3 is 16 amino acids long. V lost 3 bases, J lost 4 bases, and 6 bases stayed unmatched. Germline CDR1 reads SGDLS; CDR2 reads YYNGEE. Unique molecular identifiers were incorporated into the prepared TCRbeta library. Each CDR3 protein gets one entry after TCRdb re-called the PCR reads with MiXCR. Among around 960,000 distinct CDR3 sequences listed, under 30% were seen once. This chain links TRBV9 with TRBJ2-1, with TRBD2 identical over 11 bases. The sequence was collected from a boy under two years old who had a stem cell transplant for SCID, so the T cells may come from the graft donor. Sequencing used PBMCs, mostly from graft donor cells, obtained 360 days after TCRalphabeta/CD19-depleted stem cell transplant. For the CDR3, the DNA is TGTGCCAGCAGCGAGGGGGGACTAGCGGTGTACAATGAGCAGTTCTTC. Translation gives CASSEGGLAVYNEQFF. The full variable domain, in which reference TRBV9 and TRBJ2-1 provide the parts outside the CDR3, is DSGVTQTPKHLITATGQRVTLRCSPRSGDLSVYWYQQSLDQGLQFLIQYYNGEERAKGNILERFSAQQFPDLHSELNLSSLELGDSALYFCASSEGGLAVYNEQFFGPGTRLTVL.